This TCR beta chain was recorded in a study of T cell responses to AZD1222 COVID-19 vaccine. Study results and limitations: Repertoires were sampled only after the peak T cell response.

As to this clone: Antigen specificity is unknown.

CDR3 length: 13 amino acids. Per the germline V gene, CDR1 is WNHNN and CDR2 is SYGVQD (reference sequence). Between the trimmed V and J ends, which lost 4 bases and 5 bases, there was a span of 11 bases. Assay: immunoSEQ multiplex PCR; the TCRdb copy retains only in-frame clones and omits some. The profile shows around 140,000 clones, roughly 85% of them singletons. The sequence was collected from an adult who received the MenACWY meningococcal vaccine as a control. The input for sequencing was peripheral blood, taken 28 days after the second dose of the MenACWY control vaccine. The chain links TRBV10-1 to TRBJ1-1; D unclear. CDR3 coding DNA: TGCGCCAGCAGTGGGGCCGTAGGGACTGAAGCTTTCTTT. This codes for CASSGAVGTEAFF.